A selection of T cell receptor beta chains follows, all from one sample in a study of radiation and T cells in renal cell carcinoma. Produced via immunoSEQ multiplex PCR; TCRdb's table is partial and in-frame only. In the table there are approximately 92,000 clones, 70% to 90% of which are singletons. The material was blood, obtained from a patient whose treatment included radiotherapy and nephrectomy. The source is a man over 45 with renal cell carcinoma. Both conserved end residues are part of each CDR3. Each record gives: CDR3 protein, CDR3 DNA, D gene, V gene, clone size, J gene. A D gene is named only where the DNA matches it firmly. Clone size is stated in some rows and not others, as once, few, many or a class when expanded.

CDR3 protein: CASSYSETYNEQFF
CDR3 DNA: TGTGCCAGTTCCTACAGTGAGACCTACAATGAGCAGTTCTTC
D gene: .
V gene: TRBV6-6
clone size: .
J gene: TRBJ2-1

CDR3 protein: CASSEAAAEQFF
CDR3 DNA: TGTGCCAGCAGTGAAGCCGCCGCTGAGCAGTTCTTC
D gene: .
V gene: TRBV2
clone size: once
J gene: TRBJ2-1

CDR3 protein: CSVVGQGFGEQYF
CDR3 DNA: TGCAGCGTTGTGGGACAGGGTTTTGGCGAGCAGTACTTC
D gene: TRBD1
V gene: TRBV29-1
clone size: .
J gene: TRBJ2-7

CDR3 protein: CASKPGQGLYEQYF
CDR3 DNA: TGCGCCAGCAAGCCGGGACAGGGGCTCTACGAGCAGTACTTC
D gene: TRBD1
V gene: TRBV5-1
clone size: .
J gene: TRBJ2-7

CDR3 protein: CASSMAVGGFYEQYF
CDR3 DNA: TGTGCCAGTAGTATGGCGGTCGGGGGATTCTACGAGCAGTACTTC
D gene: .
V gene: TRBV19
clone size: .
J gene: TRBJ2-7

CDR3 protein: CASSPWKGEQFF
CDR3 DNA: TGTGCCAGCAGCCCGTGGAAAGGAGAGCAGTTCTTC
D gene: .
V gene: TRBV14
clone size: .
J gene: TRBJ2-1

CDR3 protein: CASRLGQGGMNTEAFF
CDR3 DNA: TGCGCCAGCAGACTAGGACAGGGAGGGATGAACACTGAAGCTTTCTTT
D gene: TRBD1
V gene: TRBV5-1
clone size: .
J gene: TRBJ1-1

CDR3 protein: CASSLGLAGGADTQYF
CDR3 DNA: TGTGCCAGCTCACTGGGACTAGCGGGGGGAGCAGATACGCAGTATTTT
D gene: TRBD2
V gene: TRBV18
clone size: .
J gene: TRBJ2-3

CDR3 protein: CASTTSHTQYF
CDR3 DNA: TGTGCCAGCACGACTAGTCATACGCAGTATTTT
D gene: .
V gene: TRBV28
clone size: .
J gene: TRBJ2-3

CDR3 protein: CSVMTGYDPSPLHF
CDR3 DNA: TGCAGCGTTATGACCGGATATGATCCTTCACCCCTCCACTTT
D gene: .
V gene: TRBV29-1
clone size: .
J gene: TRBJ1-6

CDR3 protein: CASRGLAYEQFF
CDR3 DNA: TGTGCCAGTAGGGGACTAGCTTATGAGCAGTTCTTC
D gene: TRBD2
V gene: TRBV19
clone size: .
J gene: TRBJ2-1

CDR3 protein: CASSSRAGGYNEQFF
CDR3 DNA: TGTGCCAGCAGTTCCCGCGCGGGAGGCTACAATGAGCAGTTCTTC
D gene: TRBD2
V gene: TRBV14
clone size: once
J gene: TRBJ2-1

CDR3 protein: CASSTQTTSYTF
CDR3 DNA: TGTGCCAGCAGCACACAGACAACTAGCTACACCTTC
D gene: .
V gene: TRBV7-2
clone size: .
J gene: TRBJ1-2

CDR3 protein: CATSRDRGQETQYF
CDR3 DNA: TGTGCCACCAGCAGAGATAGAGGCCAAGAGACCCAGTACTTC
D gene: .
V gene: TRBV15
clone size: .
J gene: TRBJ2-5

CDR3 protein: CASRTTVPYGYTF
CDR3 DNA: TGTGCCAGCAGAACGACAGTTCCCTATGGCTACACCTTC
D gene: .
V gene: TRBV6-5
clone size: .
J gene: TRBJ1-2

CDR3 protein: CASSRRPGGLNTEAFF
CDR3 DNA: TGCGCCAGCAGCCGTCGTCCAGGGGGCCTGAACACTGAAGCTTTCTTT
D gene: TRBD1
V gene: TRBV4-3
clone size: .
J gene: TRBJ1-1

CDR3 protein: CASSLLDSLGEKLFF
CDR3 DNA: TGTGCCAGTAGTTTACTGGACAGCCTGGGGGAAAAACTGTTTTTT
D gene: .
V gene: TRBV19
clone size: once
J gene: TRBJ1-4

CDR3 protein: CASSYTTGEQYF
CDR3 DNA: TGTGCCAGCAGTTACACTACCGGCGAGCAGTACTTC
D gene: .
V gene: TRBV6-6
clone size: .
J gene: TRBJ2-7

CDR3 protein: CASSLETGYSYEQYF
CDR3 DNA: TGTGCCAGCAGCTTAGAAACAGGATACTCCTACGAGCAGTACTTC
D gene: .
V gene: TRBV7-9
clone size: .
J gene: TRBJ2-7

CDR3 protein: CASSEQGVFVYTF
CDR3 DNA: TGTGCCAGCAGTGAACAGGGGGTGTTTGTGTACACCTTC
D gene: TRBD1
V gene: TRBV2
clone size: .
J gene: TRBJ1-2

CDR3 protein: CASSLRGRLGNEQFF
CDR3 DNA: TGTGCCAGTAGTTTAAGGGGAAGGTTGGGCAATGAGCAGTTCTTC
D gene: .
V gene: TRBV19
clone size: .
J gene: TRBJ2-1

CDR3 protein: CASSLRTAQSYEQYF
CDR3 DNA: TGTGCCAGCAGCTTAAGGACAGCCCAATCCTACGAGCAGTACTTC
D gene: .
V gene: TRBV13
clone size: .
J gene: TRBJ2-7

CDR3 protein: CASSGGGAYGYTF
CDR3 DNA: TGTGCCAGCAGTGGAGGGGGGGCCTATGGCTACACCTTC
D gene: .
V gene: TRBV7-2
clone size: .
J gene: TRBJ1-2

CDR3 protein: CASSVGTGNTEAFF
CDR3 DNA: TGTGCCAGCTCGGTAGGGACAGGGAACACTGAAGCTTTCTTT
D gene: TRBD1
V gene: TRBV18
clone size: few
J gene: TRBJ1-1

CDR3 protein: CASRDRDRSLYEQYF
CDR3 DNA: TGTGCCAGCAGGGACAGGGACAGGTCTCTCTACGAGCAGTACTTC
D gene: TRBD1
V gene: TRBV6-5
clone size: .
J gene: TRBJ2-7

CDR3 protein: CATNPRNTEAFF
CDR3 DNA: TGTGCCACCAACCCCCGGAACACTGAAGCTTTCTTT
D gene: .
V gene: TRBV6-6
clone size: .
J gene: TRBJ1-1

CDR3 protein: CASGALGTSRGNEQFF
CDR3 DNA: TGCGCCAGCGGCGCTTTAGGGACTAGCAGGGGCAATGAGCAGTTCTTC
D gene: TRBD2
V gene: TRBV4-1
clone size: .
J gene: TRBJ2-1

CDR3 protein: CASSPGTGGYGNTIYF
CDR3 DNA: TGTGCCAGCTCACCCGGGACAGGGGGCTATGGAAACACCATATATTTT
D gene: TRBD1
V gene: TRBV18
clone size: .
J gene: TRBJ1-3

CDR3 protein: CASSPTGDYEQYF
CDR3 DNA: TGTGCCAGCAGTCCTACCGGGGACTACGAGCAGTACTTC
D gene: .
V gene: TRBV7-9
clone size: few
J gene: TRBJ2-7

CDR3 protein: CASSYRTVNTGELFF
CDR3 DNA: TGTGCCAGCAGTTACAGGACAGTAAACACCGGGGAGCTGTTTTTT
D gene: .
V gene: TRBV27
clone size: .
J gene: TRBJ2-2

CDR3 protein: CASRTGSGNTIYF
CDR3 DNA: TGTGCCAGCAGAACAGGGTCTGGAAACACCATATATTTT
D gene: .
V gene: TRBV5-4
clone size: .
J gene: TRBJ1-3

CDR3 protein: CASSLLGGRWETQYF
CDR3 DNA: TGTGCCAGCAGCTTATTGGGAGGCCGGTGGGAGACCCAGTACTTC
D gene: .
V gene: TRBV7-8
clone size: .
J gene: TRBJ2-5

CDR3 protein: CASSRAGNDRGSGYTF
CDR3 DNA: TGTGCCAGCAGTCGGGCGGGTAACGACCGGGGGAGTGGCTACACCTTC
D gene: .
V gene: TRBV27
clone size: .
J gene: TRBJ1-2

CDR3 protein: CASSPLMGAGNTIYF
CDR3 DNA: TGTGCCAGCAGTCCCTTGATGGGGGCTGGAAACACCATATATTTT
D gene: .
V gene: TRBV6-5
clone size: .
J gene: TRBJ1-3

CDR3 protein: CASSQVPVGGRYGYTF
CDR3 DNA: TGCGCCAGCAGCCAAGTTCCCGTAGGGGGAAGGTATGGCTACACCTTC
D gene: .
V gene: TRBV4-3
clone size: .
J gene: TRBJ1-2

CDR3 protein: CASSLYPYEQYF
CDR3 DNA: TGTGCCAGCAGCTTGTACCCCTACGAGCAGTACTTC
D gene: .
V gene: TRBV7-2
clone size: .
J gene: TRBJ2-7

CDR3 protein: CASRPRVVDTEAFF
CDR3 DNA: TGTGCCAGCAGGCCCAGGGTAGTCGACACTGAAGCTTTCTTT
D gene: .
V gene: TRBV28
clone size: .
J gene: TRBJ1-1

CDR3 protein: CASSLDLGVHEQFF
CDR3 DNA: TGTGCTAGCAGCTTAGATTTGGGGGTCCATGAGCAGTTCTTC
D gene: .
V gene: TRBV7-7
clone size: .
J gene: TRBJ2-1

CDR3 protein: CASSWVLGQTYEQYF
CDR3 DNA: TGTGCCAGCAGCTGGGTCTTGGGACAGACCTACGAGCAGTACTTC
D gene: TRBD1
V gene: TRBV5-4
clone size: .
J gene: TRBJ2-7

CDR3 protein: CASSPPRGTGGIYGYTF
CDR3 DNA: TGTGCCAGCTCACCACCGAGGGGGACAGGGGGCATCTATGGCTACACCTTC
D gene: TRBD1
V gene: TRBV18
clone size: .
J gene: TRBJ1-2

CDR3 protein: CASSLTGGIVETQYF
CDR3 DNA: TGCGCCAGCAGCTTAACTGGGGGGATAGTGGAGACCCAGTACTTC
D gene: .
V gene: TRBV5-1
clone size: .
J gene: TRBJ2-5

CDR3 protein: CAWSELSSYNEQFF
CDR3 DNA: TGTGCCTGGAGTGAGTTGAGCTCCTACAATGAGCAGTTCTTC
D gene: .
V gene: TRBV30
clone size: few
J gene: TRBJ2-1

CDR3 protein: CASSMGTANQPQHF
CDR3 DNA: TGCGCCAGCAGCATGGGGACAGCAAATCAGCCCCAGCATTTT
D gene: TRBD1
V gene: TRBV5-1
clone size: .
J gene: TRBJ1-5

CDR3 protein: CASTLSGNYEQYF
CDR3 DNA: TGTGCCAGCACCCTCAGCGGAAACTACGAGCAGTACTTC
D gene: .
V gene: TRBV28
clone size: .
J gene: TRBJ2-7